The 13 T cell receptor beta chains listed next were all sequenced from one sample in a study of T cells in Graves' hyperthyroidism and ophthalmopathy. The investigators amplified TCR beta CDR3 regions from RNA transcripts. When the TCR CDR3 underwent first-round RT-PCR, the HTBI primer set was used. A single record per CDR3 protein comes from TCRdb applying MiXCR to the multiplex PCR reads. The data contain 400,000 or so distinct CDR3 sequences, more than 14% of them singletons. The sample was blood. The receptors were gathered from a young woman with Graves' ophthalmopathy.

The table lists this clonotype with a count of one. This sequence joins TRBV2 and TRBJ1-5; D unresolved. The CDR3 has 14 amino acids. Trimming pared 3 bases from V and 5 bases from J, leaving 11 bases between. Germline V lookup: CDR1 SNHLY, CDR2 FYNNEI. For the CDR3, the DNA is TGTGCCAGCAGTGACTGGGGTCTAGATCAGCCCCAGCATTTT. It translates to CASSDWGLDQPQHF.

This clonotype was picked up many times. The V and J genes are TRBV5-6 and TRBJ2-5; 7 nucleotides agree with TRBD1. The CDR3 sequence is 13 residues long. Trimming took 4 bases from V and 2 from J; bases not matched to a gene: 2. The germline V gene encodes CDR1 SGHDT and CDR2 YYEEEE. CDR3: CASSRRGQETQYF. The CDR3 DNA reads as TGTGCCAGCAGCCGCAGGGGGCAAGAGACCCAGTACTTC.

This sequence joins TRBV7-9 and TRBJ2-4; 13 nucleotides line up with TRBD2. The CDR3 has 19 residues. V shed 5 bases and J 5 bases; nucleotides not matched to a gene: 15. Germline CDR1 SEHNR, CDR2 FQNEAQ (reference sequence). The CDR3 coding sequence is TGTGCCAGCAGCAGACCCGGGACTAGCGGGGCGAGGGGAGAAAACATTCAGTACTTC. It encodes CASSRPGTSGARGENIQYF.

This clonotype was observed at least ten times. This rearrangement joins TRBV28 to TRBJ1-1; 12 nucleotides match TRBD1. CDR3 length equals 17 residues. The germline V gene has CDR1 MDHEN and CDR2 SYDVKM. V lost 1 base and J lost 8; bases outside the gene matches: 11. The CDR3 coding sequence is TGTGCCAGCAGTTTATATGGAACCGGGACAGGGGGCGGAGAAGCTTTCTTT. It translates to CASSLYGTGTGGGEAFF.

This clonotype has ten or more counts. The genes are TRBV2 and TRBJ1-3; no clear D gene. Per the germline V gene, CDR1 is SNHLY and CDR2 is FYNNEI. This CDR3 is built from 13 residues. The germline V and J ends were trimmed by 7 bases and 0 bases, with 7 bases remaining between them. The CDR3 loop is CASIPDSGNTIYF. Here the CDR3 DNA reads TGTGCCAGCATTCCGGACTCTGGAAACACCATATATTTT.

CDR3 protein: CASSATPGGWTDTQYF. The DNA for the CDR3 is TGTGCCAGCAGCGCCACTCCGGGGGGGTGGACAGATACGCAGTATTTT. V usage is TRBV9 and J usage is TRBJ2-3; 8 nucleotides align to TRBD2. Per the germline V gene, CDR1 is SGDLS and CDR2 is YYNGEE. The CDR3 is 16 residues long. The V gene end was trimmed by 3 bases and the J gene end by 3 bases; junction bases not matched to a gene: 9.

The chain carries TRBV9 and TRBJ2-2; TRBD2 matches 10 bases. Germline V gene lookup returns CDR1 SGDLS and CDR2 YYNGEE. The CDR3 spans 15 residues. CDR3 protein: CASGPSGGLTGELFF. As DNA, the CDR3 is TGTGCTAGCGGCCCTAGCGGGGGCCTCACCGGGGAGCTGTTTTTT.

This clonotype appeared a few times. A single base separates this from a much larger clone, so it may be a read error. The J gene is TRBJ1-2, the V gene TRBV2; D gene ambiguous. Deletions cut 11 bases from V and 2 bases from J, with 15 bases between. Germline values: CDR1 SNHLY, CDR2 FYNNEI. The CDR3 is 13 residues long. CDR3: CAEERTENYGYTF. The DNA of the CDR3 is TGTGCCGAGGAAAGGACCGAGAACTATGGCTACACCTTC. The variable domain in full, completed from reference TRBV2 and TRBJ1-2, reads EPEVTQTPSHQVTQMGQEVILRCVPISNHLYFYWYRQILGQKVEFLVSFYNNEISEKSEIFDDQFSVERPDGSNFTLKIRSTKLEDSAMYFCAEERTENYGYTFGSGTRLTVV.

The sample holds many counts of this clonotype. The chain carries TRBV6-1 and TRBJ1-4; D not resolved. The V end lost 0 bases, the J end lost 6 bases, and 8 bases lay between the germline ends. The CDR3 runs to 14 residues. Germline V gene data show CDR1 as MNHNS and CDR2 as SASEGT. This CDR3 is CASSEAGRDEKLFF. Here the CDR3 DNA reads TGTGCCAGCAGTGAAGCGGGAAGAGATGAAAAACTGTTTTTT.

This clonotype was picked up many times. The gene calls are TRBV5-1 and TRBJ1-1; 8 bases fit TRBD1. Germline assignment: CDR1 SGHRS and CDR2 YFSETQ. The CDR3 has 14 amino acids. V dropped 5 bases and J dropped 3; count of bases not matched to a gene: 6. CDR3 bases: TGCGCCAGCAGAACCGGACAGGGCGACACTGAAGCTTTCTTT. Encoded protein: CASRTGQGDTEAFF.

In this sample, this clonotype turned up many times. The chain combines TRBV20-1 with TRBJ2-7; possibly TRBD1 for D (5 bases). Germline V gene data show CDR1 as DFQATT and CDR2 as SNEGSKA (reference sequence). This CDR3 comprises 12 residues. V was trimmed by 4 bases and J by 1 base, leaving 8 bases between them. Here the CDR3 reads CSAMAGSYEQYF. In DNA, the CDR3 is TGCAGTGCTATGGCAGGGTCCTACGAGCAGTACTTC.

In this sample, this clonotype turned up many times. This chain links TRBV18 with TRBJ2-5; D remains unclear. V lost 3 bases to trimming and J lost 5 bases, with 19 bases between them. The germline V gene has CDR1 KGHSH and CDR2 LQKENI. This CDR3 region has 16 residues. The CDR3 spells CASSPNTTPSLETQYF. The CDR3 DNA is TGTGCCAGCTCACCGAACACAACCCCCTCGCTGGAGACCCAGTACTTC.

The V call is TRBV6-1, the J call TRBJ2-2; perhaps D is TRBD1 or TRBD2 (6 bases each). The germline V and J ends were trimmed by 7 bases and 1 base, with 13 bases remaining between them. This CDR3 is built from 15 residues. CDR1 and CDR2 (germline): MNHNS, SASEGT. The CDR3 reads CASTTGGGNTGELFF. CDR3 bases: TGTGCCAGCACCACTGGAGGGGGGAACACCGGGGAGCTGTTTTTT.